This entry lists 23 T cell receptor beta chains sequenced from one sample in a study of identical twins. MiXCR, applied by TCRdb to the 5' RACE reads, yields one record per CDR3 protein. The sample carries under 300,000 distinct CDR3 sequences, roughly 7.1% recorded once. This sample also belongs to another study, concerning T cells expressing NK-cell markers.

Sequencing was performed on CD8+ T cells sorted from blood. These TCRs come from a woman aged 18-29 years in good health.

There are a few counts of this clonotype. This rearrangement joins TRBV5-8 to TRBJ2-6; D remains ambiguous. Germline V gene lookup returns CDR1 SGHTS and CDR2 YDEGEE. The CDR3 is 13 residues long. Between the trimmed V and J ends, which lost 0 bases and 10 bases, there was a span of 8 bases. This CDR3 is CASSLGGPNVLTF. The CDR3 DNA follows: TGTGCCAGCAGCTTGGGAGGTCCTAACGTCCTGACTTTC.

This clonotype was detected a few times. Mismatch with germline at one junction end may stem from a read error. The chain is built from TRBV7-7 and TRBJ2-5; possible D gene TRBD1, 5 bases. CDR3 size: 16 residues. Germline V gene sequence: CDR1 SSHAT, CDR2 FNYEAQ (reference sequence). The CDR3 region has the DNA TGTGCTAGCAGCTTAGGACAAGGGTTTGGTATAGAGACCCAGTACTTC. Its translation: CASSLGQGFGIETQYF.

The chain recombines TRBV7-9 with TRBJ1-6; 7 bases agree with TRBD1. The junction had 2 bases not matched to a gene; V was cut back by 5 bases and J by 7 bases. Germline V CDR1 and CDR2: SEHNR, FQNEAQ (reference sequence). This CDR3 comprises 13 residues. CDR3 sequence reads: CASSRQGNSPLHF. The CDR3 DNA reads as TGTGCCAGCAGCCGACAGGGAAATTCACCCCTCCACTTT.

This chain joins TRBV11-1 and TRBJ2-2; 9 positions agree with TRBD2. V dropped 2 bases and J dropped 3; count of bases not matched to a gene: 10. In germline, CDR1 is SGHAT, CDR2 FQDESV (reference sequence). This CDR3 spans 18 amino acids. The CDR3 coding sequence is TGTGCCAGCAGCTTACCCGTTGAGCGGGAGGTGTACACCGGGGAGCTGTTTTTT. Its protein is CASSLPVEREVYTGELFF.

The V call is TRBV9, the J call TRBJ2-3; 7 bases line up with TRBD2. CDR3 length: 16 amino acids. Germline V gene lookup returns CDR1 SGDLS and CDR2 YYNGEE. V lost 0 bases to trimming and J lost 2 bases; unmatched junction nucleotides: 6. The CDR3 DNA is TGTGCCAGCAGCGTAGGGGACTACCGAACCACAGATACGCAGTATTTT. This translates into CASSVGDYRTTDTQYF.

V usage is TRBV4-3 and J usage is TRBJ2-1; 7 nucleotides align to TRBD2. CDR1 LGHNA and CDR2 YSLEER come from the germline V gene. The junction had 14 bases not matched to a gene; V was cut back by 0 bases and J by 6 bases. CDR3 length: 18 amino acids. CDR3: CASSQEGVWGGTANEQFF. CDR3 DNA sequence: TGCGCCAGCAGCCAAGAAGGCGTTTGGGGGGGTACGGCCAATGAGCAGTTCTTC.

Many counts were recorded for this clonotype. CDR3 sequence: CASSQTMYDWGRKDTDTQYF. CDR3 in DNA: TGTGCCAGCAGCCAAACCATGTACGATTGGGGGCGTAAAGACACAGATACGCAGTATTTT. This chain uses TRBV3-1 with TRBJ2-3; D possibly corresponds to TRBD1 (6 bases). Germline CDR1 and CDR2: LGHDT and YNNKEL (reference sequence). Trimming shortened V by 2 bases and J by 2 bases, and 26 bases separated the two germline ends. This CDR3 has 20 residues.

The table lists this clonotype with many counts. The chain employs TRBV29-1 and TRBJ2-7, with D perhaps matching TRBD1 (6 bases). The V end lost 6 bases, the J end lost 2 bases, and 11 bases lay between the germline ends. The CDR3 is made up of 12 amino acids. Looked up from germline, CDR1 is SQVTM and CDR2 is ANQGSEA. CDR3 nucleotides: TGCAGCGTGAAGTCAGGGGCCTACGAGCAGTACTTC. As protein: CSVKSGAYEQYF.

This clonotype was seen many times. The chain uses TRBV7-9 and TRBJ2-7; tentatively, D is TRBD2 (6 bases). Trimming removed 6 bases at V and 3 bases at J, with 12 bases between. Germline CDR1 SEHNR, CDR2 FQNEAQ (reference sequence). This CDR3 comprises 13 residues. In DNA, the CDR3 is TGTGCCAGCAGACCAGCGACTAGCTACGAGCAGTACTTC. As protein: CASRPATSYEQYF.

This clonotype showed up just a few times. The rearrangement uses TRBV3-1 and TRBJ2-1; D not certain. Per germline, CDR1 LGHDT and CDR2 YNNKEL (reference sequence). V lost 4 bases to trimming and J lost 7 bases, with 11 bases between them. The CDR3 runs 13 residues. CDR3 sequence (DNA): TGTGCCAGCAGCCTCTTCTCTGGGAATGAGCAGTTCTTC. Protein: CASSLFSGNEQFF.

In this sample, this clonotype turned up a few times. This sequence joins TRBV7-9 and TRBJ2-7; weak D call: TRBD2 (5 bases). Germline lookup yields CDR1 SEHNR and CDR2 FQNEAQ (reference sequence). V gave up 2 bases and J gave up 12 bases, with 14 bases separating them. The CDR3 is 12 residues long. This CDR3 reads CASSLREDVGYF. The CDR3 nucleotides read TGTGCCAGCAGCTTACGGGAAGACGTTGGGTACTTC.

This sequence joins TRBV12-5 and TRBJ1-2; D gene ambiguous. CDR1 and CDR2 (germline): LGHNT, FRNRAP. The V end was cut by 1 base, the J end by 8 bases, with 11 bases between. CDR3 length equals 13 residues. The CDR3: CASGLAYLPGYTF. In nucleotides, the CDR3 is TGTGCTAGTGGTTTGGCTTACCTTCCCGGCTACACCTTC.

This clonotype came up many times. This rearrangement joins TRBV6-6 to TRBJ2-7, with 9 positions matching TRBD2. Germline values: CDR1 MNHNY, CDR2 SVGAGI (reference sequence). CDR3 size: 13 residues. V gave up 2 bases and J gave up 6 bases; unmatched junction bases: 2. CDR3 loop: CASSYGAGGEQYF. The CDR3 DNA is TGTGCCAGCAGTTACGGAGCGGGAGGCGAGCAGTACTTC.

The CDR3 here is CASSQEGLTDTQYF. For the CDR3, the DNA is TGCGCCAGCAGCCAAGAGGGTCTAACAGATACGCAGTATTTT. The chain is built from TRBV4-1 and TRBJ2-3; D unclear. Germline CDR1 is MGHRA and CDR2 is YSYEKL. The CDR3 spans 14 residues. Trimming stripped 0 bases from V and 3 bases from J, with 7 bases between.

This clonotype was counted at least ten times. The rearrangement uses TRBV7-9 and TRBJ2-5, with D maybe TRBD1 (6 bases). V lost 5 bases and J 4 bases, leaving 14 bases between the germline ends. Germline lookup yields CDR1 SEHNR and CDR2 FQNEAQ (reference sequence). This CDR3 has 14 amino acids. The DNA for the CDR3 is TGTGCCAGCAGCCCAACAGGGCTAGGAGAGACCCAGTACTTC. It specifies CASSPTGLGETQYF. The whole variable domain, remainder taken from reference TRBV7-9 and TRBJ2-5, is DTGVSQNPRHKITKRGQNVTFRCDPISEHNRLYWYRQTLGQGPEFLTYFQNEAQLEKSRLLSDRFSAERPKGSFSTLEIQRTEQGDSAMYLCASSPTGLGETQYFGPGTRLLVL.

This clonotype was counted between two and nine times. The chain uses TRBV11-3 and TRBJ2-1; D not resolved. Trimming removed 5 bases at V and 7 bases at J, with 24 bases between. This CDR3 is 17 amino acids long. Germline V gene lookup returns CDR1 SGHNT and CDR2 YENEEA. CDR3 loop: CASSAGKNWGWGNEQFF. CDR3 DNA: TGTGCCAGCAGCGCCGGCAAGAACTGGGGATGGGGTAATGAGCAGTTCTTC.

This clonotype came up a few times. V and J are TRBV5-1 and TRBJ2-7, with D perhaps TRBD1 (6 bases). V lost 5 bases and J 2 bases, leaving 17 bases between the germline ends. The CDR3 sequence is 15 residues long. The germline V gene encodes CDR1 SGHRS and CDR2 YFSETQ. For the CDR3, the DNA is TGCGCCAGCAGTGCGACCGGGACAACCGCCTACGAGCAGTACTTC. It is translated as CASSATGTTAYEQYF. The full variable domain, its missing parts supplied by reference TRBV5-1 and TRBJ2-7, is KAGVTQTPRYLIKTRGQQVTLSCSPISGHRSVSWYQQTPGQGLQFLFEYFSETQRNKGNFPGRFSGRQFSNSRSEMNVSTLELGDSALYLCASSATGTTAYEQYFGPGTRLTVT.

This clonotype was observed many times. The rearrangement joins TRBV5-6 to TRBJ2-7; tentatively, D is TRBD1 or TRBD2 (5 bases each). V lost 3 bases and J 2 bases, leaving 18 bases between the germline ends. The CDR3 contains 16 residues. Germline V gene lookup returns CDR1 SGHDT and CDR2 YYEEEE. The CDR3 nucleotides read TGTGCCAGCAGCTGGACGAGTTTCGGGACCCCCTACGAGCAGTACTTC. This codes for CASSWTSFGTPYEQYF.

This clonotype has a count of ten or more. This chain joins TRBV15 and TRBJ2-1; 11 bases line up with TRBD1. The V gene end was trimmed by 3 bases and the J gene end by 6 bases; junction bases not matched to a gene: 4. Germline CDR1 reads LNHNV; CDR2 reads YYDKDF (reference sequence). The CDR3 extends over 15 amino acids. CDR3 in DNA: TGTGCCACCAGCAGCGGGACAGGGGGTGGCAATGAGCAGTTCTTC. Its protein is CATSSGTGGGNEQFF.

This clonotype was found many times. The rearrangement joins TRBV7-7 to TRBJ2-1; D assignment may be TRBD1 or TRBD2 (5 bases each). V was shortened by 1 base and J by 5 bases, with 12 bases between the two germline ends. The CDR3 sequence is 15 residues long. The V gene's germline CDR1 is SSHAT and CDR2 FNYEAQ (reference sequence). DNA for the CDR3: TGTGCCAGCAGCTTAGGAGGGGATTACCACAATGAGCAGTTCTTC. Its protein product is CASSLGGDYHNEQFF.

This clonotype has more than one count but fewer than ten. The chain is built from TRBV7-2 and TRBJ2-7; 12 bases line up with TRBD2. The trim removed 5 bases at V and 2 bases at J, leaving 4 bases unmatched. Germline CDR1 SGHTA, CDR2 FQGNSA. This CDR3 region has 15 residues. The CDR3, as DNA: TGTGCCAGCAGCACACTAGCGGGGGGCCCCTACGAGCAGTACTTC. Translating gives CASSTLAGGPYEQYF. Full variable domain (missing parts from reference TRBV7-2 and TRBJ2-7): GAGVSQSPSNKVTEKGKDVELRCDPISGHTALYWYRQSLGQGLEFLIYFQGNSAPDKSGLPSDRFSAERTGGSVSTLTIQRTQQEDSAVYLCASSTLAGGPYEQYFGPGTRLTVT.

This chain uses TRBV7-8 with TRBJ2-1, with 11 bases identical to TRBD2. The germline V gene encodes CDR1 SGHVS and CDR2 FQNEAQ. The CDR3 sequence is 17 residues long. The V and J ends lost 5 bases and 10 bases, in that order; junction bases with no gene match: 16. CDR3 nucleotide sequence: TGTGCCAGCAGCCTATTGGTCCCGCGACTAGCGGGATTCGAGCAGTTCTTC. Its protein product is CASSLLVPRLAGFEQFF.

The chain couples TRBV4-3 to TRBJ2-5; D possibly corresponds to TRBD2 (6 bases). Trimming removed 3 bases from V and 7 bases from J, with 12 bases in between. The V gene's germline CDR1 is LGHNA and CDR2 YSLEER. There are 13 residues in the CDR3. CDR3 protein: CASSQGGVGTQYF. The CDR3 nucleotides read TGCGCCAGCAGCCAGGGCGGGGTGGGGACCCAGTACTTC.